This entry is about one T cell receptor (beta chain). This sample stems from a study of Graves' ophthalmopathy and Graves' hyperthyroidism. The CDR3 contains 21 residues. Germline CDR1 SGHAT, CDR2 FQDESV (reference sequence). The V and J ends lost 2 bases and 1 base, in that order; junction bases with no gene match: 20. TCR beta CDR3 regions were amplified from RNA transcripts. RT-PCR with HTBI primers came first, then second-round multiplex PCR. TCRdb passed the multiplex PCR reads through MiXCR, listing each CDR3 protein once. The sample holds hundreds of thousands of distinct CDR3 sequences; 13% to 15% are singletons and the top ten take approximately 9.8%.

This sequence was found in a woman in her twenties or thirties with Graves' ophthalmopathy. Specimen: blood. The J gene is TRBJ2-4, the V gene TRBV11-1; 7 bases agree with TRBD2. The CDR3 protein is CASSLSSAPASGKKAKNIQYF. CDR3 DNA sequence: TGTGCCAGCAGCTTAAGTTCTGCTCCCGCTAGCGGTAAAAAGGCCAAAAACATTCAGTACTTC. Together with reference TRBV11-1 and TRBJ2-4, the CDR3 gives the full variable domain: EAEVAQSPRYKITEKSQAVAFWCDPISGHATLYWYRQILGQGPELLVQFQDESVVDDSQLPKDRFSAERLKGVDSTLKIQPAELGDSAMYLCASSLSSAPASGKKAKNIQYFGAGTRLSVL.